This passage covers 19 T cell receptor beta chains from one sample sequenced in a study of blood T cell repertoires in COVID-19. The table came from immunoSEQ multiplex PCR; TCRdb's copy has only in-frame clones and leaves some out. The sample yields about 130,000 clones, around 80% seen once. Input material: peripheral blood. These receptors all stem from a woman in her forties or fifties with acute or convalescent COVID-19.

The genes are TRBV27 and TRBJ2-7, with TRBD2 matching over 11 bases. There are 14 residues in the CDR3. The V segment lost 6 bases and the J segment 7 bases; nucleotides outside the gene matches: 8. Germline V gene lookup returns CDR1 MNHEY and CDR2 SMNVEV (reference sequence). CDR3: CASSLLAGAREQYF. Here the CDR3 DNA reads TGTGCCAGCAGCCTACTAGCGGGGGCTAGGGAGCAGTACTTC.

This rearrangement joins TRBV28 to TRBJ2-7; 8 nucleotides match TRBD2. The CDR3 length is 14 residues. V lost 7 bases, J lost 4 bases, and 9 bases stayed unmatched. Germline assignment: CDR1 MDHEN and CDR2 SYDVKM. The CDR3 loop is CASIKSGGTYEQYF. CDR3 nucleotides: TGTGCCAGCATCAAATCGGGGGGGACGTACGAGCAGTACTTC. Variable domain in full (rest from reference TRBV28 and TRBJ2-7): DVKVTQSSRYLVKRTGEKVFLECVQDMDHENMFWYRQDPGLGLRLIYFSYDVKMKEKGDIPEGYSVSREKKERFSLILESASTNQTSMYLCASIKSGGTYEQYFGPGTRLTVT.

The genes are TRBV6-1 and TRBJ1-5; 8 positions agree with TRBD1. This CDR3 comprises 14 residues. With 1 base clipped from V and 7 bases from J, the junction kept 3 bases outside the gene matches. Germline V CDR1 and CDR2: MNHNS, SASEGT. CDR3 coding DNA: TGTGCCAGCAGTGAAGGGACAGGGAAACAGCCCCAGCATTTT. This sequence encodes CASSEGTGKQPQHF.

The gene calls are TRBV7-9 and TRBJ2-7; D gene ambiguous. V lost 3 bases and J 4 bases, leaving 7 bases between the germline ends. The germline V gene encodes CDR1 SEHNR and CDR2 FQNEAQ (reference sequence). The CDR3 extends over 12 amino acids. The CDR3 protein is CASSFSGYEQYF. The CDR3 DNA is TGTGCCAGCAGCTTTTCCGGGTACGAGCAGTACTTC. The whole variable domain, filled in from reference TRBV7-9 and TRBJ2-7, reads DTGVSQNPRHKITKRGQNVTFRCDPISEHNRLYWYRQTLGQGPEFLTYFQNEAQLEKSRLLSDRFSAERPKGSFSTLEIQRTEQGDSAMYLCASSFSGYEQYFGPGTRLTVT.

The gene calls are TRBV14 and TRBJ1-6; D unclear. This CDR3 is 12 amino acids long. V lost 2 bases and J lost 10, with 6 bases in between. The germline gives CDR1 SGHDN, CDR2 FVKESK. The CDR3 protein is CASSQRVSPLHF. The CDR3 nucleotides read TGTGCCAGCAGCCAACGGGTCTCACCCCTCCACTTT.

V usage is TRBV7-9 and J usage is TRBJ1-5, with unresolved D. Germline CDR1 reads SEHNR; CDR2 reads FQNEAQ (reference sequence). The CDR3 is made up of 14 amino acids. V lost 3 bases and J 3 bases, leaving 9 bases between the germline ends. This CDR3 is CASSFGGYNQPQHF. The CDR3 DNA reads as TGTGCCAGCAGCTTTGGAGGGTACAATCAGCCCCAGCATTTT.

V and J are TRBV18 and TRBJ1-1, with 7 bases lining up with TRBD1. CDR3 length: 15 amino acids. Per the germline V gene, CDR1 is KGHSH and CDR2 is LQKENI. The V and J ends lost 6 bases and 0 bases, in that order; junction bases with no gene match: 7. As DNA, the CDR3 is TGTGCCAGCTCCCTTCAGACAGGGATGAACACTGAAGCTTTCTTT. Its protein is CASSLQTGMNTEAFF.

The CDR3 loop reads CASSLDGQRMDGYTF. CDR3 bases: TGTGCCAGCAGCTTGGATGGACAGAGGATGGATGGCTACACCTTC. The rearrangement joins TRBV5-8 to TRBJ1-2, with D tentatively TRBD1 (6 bases). From germline, CDR1 is SGHTS and CDR2 YDEGEE. Deletions cut 0 bases from V and 6 bases from J, with 15 bases between. The CDR3 length is 15 residues.

The chain is built from TRBV9 and TRBJ1-3, with 10 bases identical to TRBD1. V was clipped by 5 bases and J by 2 bases; unmatched bases: 7. CDR3 length: 16 residues. Germline CDR1 SGDLS, CDR2 YYNGEE. The CDR3 protein is CASSSPGQGPGNTIYF. CDR3 nucleotides: TGTGCCAGCAGTTCTCCGGGACAGGGGCCTGGAAACACCATATATTTT.

The chain's CDR3 is CASSFRLAGANEQFF. The DNA for the CDR3 is TGCGCCAGCAGCTTTCGACTAGCGGGTGCAAATGAGCAGTTCTTC. The chain combines TRBV5-1 with TRBJ2-1, with 10 bases that match TRBD2. This CDR3 region has 15 residues. V shed 2 bases and J 7 bases; nucleotides not matched to a gene: 6. Germline V gene data show CDR1 as SGHRS and CDR2 as YFSETQ.

CDR3 residues: CASSLDSYEQYF. The DNA of the CDR3 is TGTGCCAGCTCACTCGACAGCTACGAGCAGTACTTC. The chain uses TRBV18 and TRBJ2-7; a possible D gene is TRBD1 (5 bases). The V end was cut by 4 bases, the J end by 3 bases, with 7 bases between. CDR1 KGHSH and CDR2 LQKENI come from the germline V gene. The CDR3 consists of 12 residues.

This clone was observed a few times. The chain links TRBV19 to TRBJ1-1; D call uncertain. The CDR3 sequence is 16 residues long. V was clipped by 6 bases and J by 0 bases, with 17 bases between them. Per the germline V gene, CDR1 is LNHDA and CDR2 is SQIVND (reference sequence). DNA of the CDR3: TGTGCCAGTAGGGGTAGAGGCGGTTCGCTGAACACTGAAGCTTTCTTT. This codes for CASRGRGGSLNTEAFF.

The V call is TRBV5-5, the J call TRBJ2-1; TRBD2 matches at 14 bases. The junction had 9 bases not matched to a gene; V was cut back by 4 bases and J by 9 bases. Germline-derived CDR1 and CDR2 are SGHKS and YYEKEE (reference sequence). CDR3 length: 16 amino acids. This chain's CDR3 is CASSPGTSGGPGEQFF. Here the CDR3 DNA reads TGTGCCAGCAGCCCCGGGACTAGCGGGGGTCCGGGTGAGCAGTTCTTC. The full variable domain, rest sourced from reference TRBV5-5 and TRBJ2-1, is DAGVTQSPTHLIKTRGQQVTLRCSPISGHKSVSWYQQVLGQGPQFIFQYYEKEERGRGNFPDRFSARQFPNYSSELNVNALLLGDSALYLCASSPGTSGGPGEQFFGPGTRLTVL.

The rearrangement joins TRBV11-2 to TRBJ1-2; D is possibly TRBD1 (5 bases). Germline loops: CDR1 SGHAT, CDR2 FQNNGV. The germline V and J ends were trimmed by 4 bases and 5 bases, with 8 bases remaining between them. The length of the CDR3 is 12 residues. The CDR3: CASSSQGYGYTF. The CDR3 coding sequence is TGTGCCAGCAGCTCCCAGGGATATGGCTACACCTTC.

The chain employs TRBV5-5 and TRBJ2-5, with D unclear. Germline V gene lookup returns CDR1 SGHKS and CDR2 YYEKEE (reference sequence). The V end was cut by 2 bases, the J end by 4 bases, with 9 bases between. This CDR3 contains 13 residues. The CDR3 loop reads CASSFPSAETQYF. CDR3 coding DNA: TGTGCCAGCAGCTTCCCCAGCGCAGAGACCCAGTACTTC.

J is TRBJ1-5 and V is TRBV2, with 7 bases aligning to TRBD1. Trimming removed 1 base from V and 4 bases from J; junction bases left unmatched: 4. Germline-derived CDR1 and CDR2 are SNHLY and FYNNEI. This CDR3 has 15 amino acids. In nucleotides, the CDR3 is TGTGCCAGCAGTGAAGGGGCAGGGGGGAATCAGCCCCAGCATTTT. Its protein product is CASSEGAGGNQPQHF.

The V call is TRBV18, the J call TRBJ1-1; TRBD1 might be the D (6 bases). Trimming took 4 bases from V and 1 from J, leaving 10 bases between them. The CDR3 has 14 residues. Germline V gives CDR1 KGHSH, CDR2 LQKENI. This chain's CDR3 is CASSLRQENTEAFF. As DNA, the CDR3 is TGTGCCAGCTCACTCAGACAGGAGAACACTGAAGCTTTCTTT. Supplemented by reference TRBV18 and TRBJ1-1, the full variable domain reads NAGVMQNPRHLVRRRGQEARLRCSPMKGHSHVYWYRQLPEEGLKFMVYLQKENIIDESGMPKERFSAEFPKEGPSILRIQQVVRGDSAAYFCASSLRQENTEAFFGQGTRLTVV.

This clone is medium-sized in the sample. The chain uses TRBV6-4 and TRBJ2-1, with 7 positions matching TRBD2. CDR1 and CDR2 (germline): MRHNA, SNTAGT. The CDR3 contains 15 residues. V was pared by 5 bases and J by 4 bases, with 8 bases of the junction left unmatched. CDR3 residues: CASSRGASGYNEQFF. The CDR3 DNA reads as TGTGCCAGCAGTCGTGGGGCTAGCGGTTACAATGAGCAGTTCTTC.

This clone was recorded only once. This chain joins TRBV28 and TRBJ1-4; TRBD1 aligns across 7 bases. The V gene's germline CDR1 is MDHEN and CDR2 SYDVKM. The CDR3 totals 13 residues. The ends lost 5 bases at V and 8 bases at J; junction bases unmatched: 5. The CDR3 spells CASSPGTEEKLFF. The CDR3 coding sequence is TGTGCCAGCAGTCCCGGGACAGAGGAAAAACTGTTTTTT.